The entry that follows covers one T cell receptor beta chain sequence. There are 20 residues in the CDR3. The germline CDR1 and CDR2 sequences are MRHNA and SNTAGT. V shed 9 bases and J 4 bases; nucleotides not matched to a gene: 22. The data were taken from a study of technical replicates of blood from a few donors. Libraries were prepared by immunoSEQ multiplex PCR; TCRdb keeps only in-frame clonotypes and omits some of them. The sample records approximately 79,000 clones, about 97% being singletons. The chain couples TRBV6-4 to TRBJ1-5, with 12 bases aligning to TRBD1. The sample comprised T cells isolated from PBMCs. The TCR was taken from a human donor in good health. DNA of the CDR3: TGTGCCAGTAAGGACGGGACAGGGGGCGCCGCGGCAGGAAATAATCAGCCCCAGCATTTT. Amino acids: CASKDGTGGAAAGNNQPQHF.